These T cell receptor beta chains were read from a single sample in a study of cytotoxic CD8 clonotypes in ibrutinib-treated CLL. Libraries were prepared by immunoSEQ multiplex PCR; TCRdb keeps only in-frame clonotypes and omits some of them. This sample carries 330,000 or so clones, 67% of them seen once, and the ten largest clones take roughly 6.3%. The material sequenced was PBMCs, taken after 36 months of ibrutinib treatment. The origin of the receptors is a human donor with chronic lymphocytic leukemia. CDR3s include the opening cysteine and the closing phenylalanine or tryptophan. Fields, in order: D gene, J gene, clone size, V gene, CDR3 protein, CDR3 DNA. The D gene is left open where the match is weak. The size field is filled for only some rows; it gives once, few, many or a size class.

TRBD1,TRBJ2-4,NA,TRBV19,CASSPKGAPPKNIQYF,TGTGCCAGTAGTCCGAAGGGGGCGCCCCCCAAAAACATTCAGTACTTC
NA,TRBJ2-3,few,TRBV7-3,CASSPRLGRPGDTQYF,TGTGCCAGCAGCCCTAGGTTGGGTCGCCCCGGAGATACGCAGTATTTT
NA,TRBJ2-1,NA,TRBV11-2,CASSLGGLRPGNEQFF,TGTGCCAGCAGCTTAGGTGGCCTTCGCCCGGGGAATGAGCAGTTCTTC
TRBD2,TRBJ2-3,few,TRBV10-3,CAISESSSGSLTDTQYF,TGTGCCATCAGTGAGTCGAGCAGCGGGAGCCTCACAGATACGCAGTATTTT
NA,TRBJ1-1,NA,TRBV9,CASSHPLQGKNTEAFF,TGTGCCAGCAGCCACCCTCTCCAGGGGAAGAACACTGAAGCTTTCTTT
NA,TRBJ1-2,NA,TRBV10-3,CAISDPGRGYGYTF,TGTGCCATCAGTGATCCAGGGAGAGGGTATGGCTACACCTTC
NA,TRBJ2-3,NA,TRBV7-2,CASSPYSDTQYF,TGTGCCAGCAGCCCTTACTCAGATACGCAGTATTTT
NA,TRBJ1-2,NA,TRBV2,CASLSPAGSYGYTF,TGTGCCAGCTTGTCACCTGCGGGGTCCTATGGCTACACCTTC
NA,TRBJ2-2,NA,TRBV9,CASSSPPGELFF,TGTGCCAGCAGCTCCCCACCCGGGGAGCTGTTTTTT
TRBD1,TRBJ2-3,NA,TRBV7-2,CASSWTGTDTQYF,TGTGCCAGCAGCTGGACAGGAACAGATACGCAGTATTTT
TRBD1,TRBJ1-2,NA,TRBV6-6,CASSQSGQGDGYTF,TGTGCCAGCAGCCAATCCGGACAGGGTGATGGCTACACCTTC
TRBD2,TRBJ2-1,NA,TRBV28,CASSPGGAGYNEQFF,TGTGCCAGCAGTCCTGGTGGAGCGGGATACAATGAGCAGTTCTTC
TRBD2,TRBJ2-3,NA,TRBV10-2,CASSDIAGDLTDTQYF,TGCGCCAGCAGTGATATTGCGGGGGACCTCACAGATACGCAGTATTTT
TRBD1,TRBJ1-5,NA,TRBV28,CASSPGTGYQPQHF,TGTGCCAGCAGTCCCGGGACAGGATATCAGCCCCAGCATTTT
NA,TRBJ1-1,NA,TRBV29-1,CSVDAGWTEAFF,TGCAGCGTTGATGCAGGGTGGACTGAAGCTTTCTTT
NA,TRBJ2-1,NA,TRBV9,CASSVGQGLVSEQFF,TGTGCCAGCAGCGTAGGGCAGGGCCTCGTAAGTGAGCAGTTCTTC
NA,TRBJ2-5,NA,TRBV11-1,CASSLAPGVRTQYF,TGTGCCAGCAGCTTAGCACCGGGAGTGCGGACCCAGTACTTC
NA,TRBJ1-6,NA,TRBV11-2,CASSIRRYSPLHF,TGTGCCAGCAGCATCCGACGGTACTCACCCCTCCACTTT
NA,TRBJ1-4,NA,TRBV4-1,CASSHDLGDPNEKLFF,TGCGCCAGCAGCCATGACCTAGGGGACCCTAATGAAAAACTGTTTTTT
TRBD2,TRBJ2-7,NA,TRBV2,CASRGSGSFNEQYF,TGTGCCAGCAGAGGTAGCGGGAGTTTCAACGAGCAGTACTTC
NA,TRBJ1-2,once,TRBV4-3,CASSQSPGAPSYGYTF,TGCGCCAGCAGCCAATCCCCAGGGGCGCCTAGCTATGGCTACACCTTC
TRBD1,TRBJ1-2,NA,TRBV5-6,CASSPGQSYYGYTF,TGTGCCAGCAGCCCGGGACAGTCTTACTATGGCTACACCTTC
NA,TRBJ2-7,NA,TRBV9,CASSASGSQTYEQYF,TGTGCCAGCAGCGCCTCGGGGAGCCAGACCTACGAGCAGTACTTC
TRBD2,TRBJ2-1,NA,TRBV7-3,CASSVTPLAGVHEQFF,TGTGCCAGCAGCGTCACCCCCCTAGCGGGAGTTCATGAGCAGTTCTTC
NA,TRBJ2-7,NA,TRBV2,CASMKGFYEQYF,TGTGCCAGCATGAAGGGCTTTTACGAGCAGTACTTC
TRBD2,TRBJ2-7,NA,TRBV11-3,CASSLSYGGRDYEQYF,TGTGCCAGCAGCCTCAGCTATGGTGGGAGGGACTACGAGCAGTACTTC
NA,TRBJ2-7,NA,TRBV20-1,CSARGGEQYF,TGCAGTGCTAGGGGGGGCGAGCAGTACTTC
NA,TRBJ2-3,NA,TRBV19,CASSPRIGTTDTQYF,TGTGCCAGTAGCCCTCGGATAGGAACCACAGATACGCAGTATTTT
TRBD1,TRBJ1-6,few,TRBV15,CATRTGGSSPLHF,TGTGCCACTAGGACAGGGGGCAGTTCACCCCTCCACTTT
NA,TRBJ2-7,NA,TRBV5-4,CASSSTGRGLDAYEQYF,TGTGCCAGCAGCTCAACTGGGCGGGGACTTGATGCCTACGAGCAGTACTTC
NA,TRBJ2-5,few,TRBV19,CASKPGDQETQYF,TGTGCCAGTAAACCAGGGGACCAAGAGACCCAGTACTTC
NA,TRBJ2-1,few,TRBV5-1,CASSSVTDNEQFF,TGCGCCAGCAGCTCAGTGACAGACAATGAGCAGTTCTTC
NA,TRBJ1-1,once,TRBV9,CASSATGLNTEAFF,TGTGCCAGCAGCGCCACCGGGTTGAACACTGAAGCTTTCTTT
NA,TRBJ1-4,NA,TRBV18,CASSRGRDLSTNEKLFF,TGTGCCAGCTCACGGGGGAGGGACCTTTCAACTAATGAAAAACTGTTTTTT
NA,TRBJ2-1,NA,TRBV6-5,CASSYRGSNSREQFF,TGTGCCAGCAGTTACCGGGGCTCAAATTCCCGGGAGCAGTTCTTC